Sequencing of this TCR beta chain was carried out in a study of blood T cell repertoires in COVID-19 (dated by TCRdb to the early 2020s). Turning to the overall study: The collaborator samples originated in the United States, Italy and Spain and spanned the acute and convalescent phases of COVID-19. The prospective study material was composed of cDNA or gDNA derived from T cells, B-cell-depleted T cells, or PBMCs. Deeply sampled blood TCRbeta repertoires from subjects exposed to, actively infected with, or recovered from COVID-19 were included in the dataset. The repertoires were released in a freely available public database intended as a resource for research on the immune response to SARS-CoV-2. Samples were obtained from the ongoing ImmuneRACE study (first 160 participants) and from about 1,300 subjects provided by 6 global collaborators. A de-identified subject ID, COVID-19 status, age in years and sex were almost always included in the sample metadata. Where HLA class I and class II types were available, the types were taken from metadata supplied by the sample provider, not from assay-based typing.

A second Seattle source provided samples from volunteer blood donors who had recovered from COVID-19. The collaborating institutions used their own protocols to collect whole blood in K2EDTA tubes. For TCRbeta analysis, collaborators shipped samples in one of three forms: frozen whole blood, isolated PBMCs, or DNA extracted from either of those sample types. A remark on this clone: Its recognized antigen is unknown. No much larger clonotype is one base removed from it; base qualities were not supplied.

Overall study outcomes, separate from this receptor: The quantity of clinical and demographic metadata differed by source and by participant and was supplied without curation.

The immunoSEQ Assay, a bias-controlled multiplex PCR, was used to amplify TCRbeta CDR3 regions from genomic DNA. The authors' pipeline ran thus. The number of nucleated cells in each sample was estimated by amplification of reference gene primers within the assay. To quantify the absolute abundance of each unique TCRbeta CDR3 rearrangement, sequence reads were collapsed and filtered. For each sample, productive Simpson clonality was calculated as the square root of Simpson's diversity index over productive rearrangements. This is the immuneACCESS table as TCRdb keeps it, with only in-frame sequences that have V and J called. A part of the clones is gone; compared with another copy, unresolved V genes explain less than half, and the rest is unexplained. That table gives V, J and clone size, and the DNA gave D and trimming. Across this sample there are roughly 290,000 clones, with around 85% seen only once. Clones ranked in the top ten supply 2.1% of the sample.

CDR1 SGHDT and CDR2 YYEEEE were looked up in the germline V gene. Reading from cysteine to phenylalanine, the CDR3 counts 14 amino acids. The retained sequence is limited to the CDR3, 42 bases, with the frame set at the first base. The V end loses 2 bases and the J end loses 3 bases, and a stretch of 11 bases separates them. This clonotype was sampled from a young woman who had recovered from COVID-19. The rearranged segments are TRBV5-6 and TRBJ1-1, and perhaps TRBD1 as D gene, on 5 matching bases. The specimen sequenced was peripheral blood. The nucleotide sequence reads as follows: TGTGCCAGCAGCTTAGGATGGGGGGACACTGAAGCTTTCTTT. The resulting protein is CASSLGWGDTEAFF.